The 26 T cell receptor beta chains below come from one sample, sequenced in a study of T-cell reconstitution after alpha-beta-depleted transplantation in children. Unique molecular identifiers were used to barcode this TCRbeta library. Using its own MiXCR run on the PCR reads, TCRdb lists one record per CDR3 protein. Of about 420,000 distinct CDR3 sequences in the sample, under 20% were seen once. Sequenced material: PBMCs, mostly from graft donor cells, taken 360 days after TCRalphabeta/CD19-depleted stem cell transplant. The receptor set was obtained from a boy younger than two who had a stem cell transplant for Wiskott-Aldrich syndrome, so the T cells may come from the graft donor.

This clonotype was observed a few times. The CDR3 is CASSQNTYEQYF. As DNA, the CDR3 is TGTGCCAGCAGCCAGAATACCTACGAGCAGTACTTC. The V call is TRBV12-3 or TRBV12-4, the J call TRBJ2-7; D gene ambiguous. V lost 6 bases and J 2 bases, leaving 8 bases between the germline ends. CDR3 length: 12 amino acids.

This clonotype was seen many times. The gene calls are TRBV5-1 and TRBJ2-5; D gene unclear. CDR3 length: 14 amino acids. V gave up 1 base and J gave up 2 bases, with 9 bases separating them. CDR1 and CDR2 from the germline V gene are SGHRS and YFSETQ. This CDR3 reads CASSLWGQQETQYF. As DNA, the CDR3 is TGCGCCAGCAGCTTGTGGGGTCAGCAAGAGACCCAGTACTTC.

This clonotype occurred a few times. The V call is TRBV18, the J call TRBJ2-2; TRBD1 is a possible D gene (6 bases). V was pared by 7 bases and J by 1 base, with 16 bases between. CDR3 length: 16 residues. In germline, CDR1 is KGHSH, CDR2 LQKENI. The CDR3 DNA reads as TGTGCCAGCTTCACCCGGGCAGGGGTGAACACCGGGGAGCTGTTTTTT. This translates into CASFTRAGVNTGELFF. Looking up the rest from reference TRBV18 and TRBJ2-2 gives the full variable domain: NAGVMQNPRHLVRRRGQEARLRCSPMKGHSHVYWYRQLPEEGLKFMVYLQKENIIDESGMPKERFSAEFPKEGPSILRIQQVVRGDSAAYFCASFTRAGVNTGELFFGEGSRLTVL.

This clonotype was counted only a few times. The chain has TRBV6-1 and TRBJ2-3, with a weak D call TRBD2 (6 bases). V was cut by 6 bases and J by 4 bases, with 17 bases left in between. Germline loops: CDR1 MNHNS, CDR2 SASEGT. The CDR3 length is 15 residues. The CDR3 region has the DNA TGTGCCAGCAGCCCAGTCGGGGGTCGTGCAGATACGCAGTATTTT. It is translated as CASSPVGGRADTQYF.

This chain uses TRBV29-1 with TRBJ2-2; 8 nucleotides agree with TRBD2. Germline V gene sequence: CDR1 SQVTM, CDR2 ANQGSEA. V gave up 2 bases and J gave up 7 bases; unmatched junction bases: 0. This CDR3 has 12 residues. CDR3 protein: CSVERGGGELFF. The CDR3 DNA is TGCAGCGTTGAACGGGGGGGCGGGGAGCTGTTTTTT.

V gene TRBV6-1 combines with J gene TRBJ2-2, with 8 bases identical to TRBD1. This CDR3 region has 15 residues. The junction had 6 bases not matched to a gene; V was cut back by 5 bases and J by 4 bases. From germline, CDR1 is MNHNS and CDR2 SASEGT. The CDR3 nucleotides read TGTGCCAGCAGTCTCACGGACAGGGCCACCGGGGAGCTGTTTTTT. Residues: CASSLTDRATGELFF.

The chain links TRBV29-1 to TRBJ1-1, with TRBD1 matching 9 bases. Per germline, CDR1 SQVTM and CDR2 ANQGSEA. V shed 1 base and J 1 base; nucleotides not matched to a gene: 7. The CDR3 covers 16 residues. The CDR3 here is CSVEVGGTGRNTEAFF. DNA of the CDR3: TGCAGCGTTGAAGTAGGTGGGACAGGGAGGAACACTGAAGCTTTCTTT.

This clonotype was observed a few times. The chain links TRBV12-3 or TRBV12-4 to TRBJ2-2; D is unresolved. The CDR3 consists of 15 residues. V was clipped by 3 bases and J by 1 base, with 9 bases between them. The CDR3 sequence: CASSFLGGNTGELFF. The CDR3 DNA sequence: TGTGCCAGCAGTTTTCTTGGCGGGAACACCGGGGAGCTGTTTTTT.

This clonotype has only a few counts. The chain has TRBV12-3 or TRBV12-4 and TRBJ2-1; 8 bases map to TRBD2. After removal of 5 bases from V and 8 bases from J, the junction contained 8 bases not matched to a gene. This CDR3 contains 14 residues. CDR3 protein: CASSRLRAGDEQFF. CDR3 DNA sequence: TGTGCCAGCAGTCGCCTTCGAGCGGGAGATGAGCAGTTCTTC.

This clonotype was seen a handful of times. DNA of the CDR3: TGTGCCAGCAGTTTAGCGCTGGGGAGGCTCTCCTACGAGCAGTACTTC. Its translation: CASSLALGRLSYEQYF. The gene calls are TRBV12-3 or TRBV12-4 and TRBJ2-7; weak D call: TRBD2 (6 bases). The V end lost 0 bases, the J end lost 0 bases, and 12 bases lay between the germline ends. This CDR3 has 16 amino acids.

This clonotype was observed a few times. The V gene is TRBV6-5, the J gene TRBJ2-7, with 8 nucleotides matching TRBD2. The germline gives CDR1 MNHEY, CDR2 SVGAGI. The CDR3 runs to 15 residues. J was trimmed by 4 bases and V by 2 bases; bases with no gene match: 7. In nucleotides, the CDR3 is TGTGCCAGCAGTTACGGGGGGACTAGTCGGTACGAGCAGTACTTC. As protein: CASSYGGTSRYEQYF.

In this sample, this clonotype turned up a few times. The V and J genes are TRBV12-3 or TRBV12-4 and TRBJ2-3, with 7 bases matching TRBD2. CDR3 length: 12 amino acids. J lost 9 bases, V lost 5 bases, and 5 bases had no gene match. CDR3 protein: CASSRTSVTQYF. For the CDR3, the DNA is TGTGCCAGCAGTCGTACTAGCGTAACGCAGTATTTT.

This clonotype showed up many times. This chain joins TRBV5-1 and TRBJ2-3; D is ambiguous. The V end was cut by 0 bases, the J end by 4 bases, with 12 bases between. The CDR3 spans 15 residues. In germline, CDR1 is SGHRS, CDR2 YFSETQ. CDR3 DNA: TGCGCCAGCAGCTTGGTAGGGCTTGCGGCAGATACGCAGTATTTT. Protein product: CASSLVGLAADTQYF.

This clonotype showed up just a few times. V usage is TRBV12-3 or TRBV12-4 and J usage is TRBJ1-5; D perhaps matches TRBD1 (6 bases). V dropped 6 bases and J dropped 0 bases, with 18 bases sitting between them. There are 17 residues in the CDR3. Written as DNA, the CDR3 is TGTGCCAGCAGCTTGCTGCTAGGGGGAGGTAGCAATCAGCCCCAGCATTTT. Translating it yields CASSLLLGGGSNQPQHF.

The chain has TRBV25-1 and TRBJ2-1; maybe TRBD2 (5 bases). Trimming stripped 0 bases from V and 10 bases from J, with 10 bases between. The germline V gene encodes CDR1 MGHDK and CDR2 SYGVNS. The CDR3 spans 13 residues. The CDR3 region has the DNA TGTGCCAGCAGTGAATACTCACCGGGAGAGCAGTTCTTC. Protein: CASSEYSPGEQFF.

This clonotype was found a few times. The chain recombines TRBV12-3 or TRBV12-4 with TRBJ2-1; 10 bases map to TRBD2. CDR3 length equals 14 residues. After removal of 6 bases from V and 6 bases from J, the junction contained 5 bases not matched to a gene. Here the CDR3 DNA reads TGTGCCAGCAGAGAGCGGGGGGGCCCCAATGAGCAGTTCTTC. Protein: CASRERGGPNEQFF.

V gene TRBV7-9 combines with J gene TRBJ2-5; D perhaps matches TRBD2 (7 bases). V was pared by 5 bases and J by 3 bases, with 22 bases between. The CDR3 loop spans 17 amino acids. Germline CDR1 is SEHNR and CDR2 is FQNEAQ (reference sequence). As DNA, the CDR3 is TGTGCCAGCAGCCCAGGGGACTACCTGAGCACGAAAGAGACCCAGTACTTC. This sequence encodes CASSPGDYLSTKETQYF.

The sample holds a few counts of this clonotype. This chain connects TRBV19 to TRBJ2-1; 7 bases align to TRBD2. The CDR3 totals 13 residues. The germline gives CDR1 LNHDA, CDR2 SQIVND (reference sequence). The trim removed 7 bases at V and 6 bases at J, leaving 6 bases unmatched. The CDR3 is CASKAGVINEQFF. For the CDR3, the DNA is TGTGCCAGTAAGGCGGGAGTGATCAATGAGCAGTTCTTC.

This clonotype was seen a handful of times. V and J are TRBV10-3 and TRBJ2-7, with 10 bases identical to TRBD2. The CDR3 runs 17 residues. With V trimmed by 3 bases and J by 3 bases, 11 bases remained unmatched. CDR1 and CDR2 (germline): ENHRY, SYGVKD. The CDR3 sequence: CAISDWLDVAGGYEQYF. In DNA form, the CDR3 reads TGTGCCATCAGTGATTGGCTGGATGTAGCGGGAGGCTACGAGCAGTACTTC.

The chain recombines TRBV7-2 with TRBJ1-5; D may be TRBD1 (5 bases). The CDR3 spans 14 residues. V was trimmed by 1 base and J by 7 bases, leaving 11 bases between them. Germline lookup yields CDR1 SGHTA and CDR2 FQGNSA. CDR3 residues: CASSLEGSRQPQHF. CDR3 DNA: TGTGCCAGCAGCTTAGAGGGGAGTCGACAGCCCCAGCATTTT.

In this sample, this clonotype turned up a few times. The chain couples TRBV5-1 to TRBJ2-1; D gene uncertain. V shed 4 bases and J shed 10 bases, with 27 bases lying between them. The CDR3 is made up of 17 amino acids. Germline lookup yields CDR1 SGHRS and CDR2 YFSETQ. CDR3 sequence: CASSRIRKETTKKEQFF. The CDR3 DNA is TGCGCCAGCAGCAGGATCAGGAAAGAGACAACGAAGAAGGAGCAGTTCTTC.

This clonotype was seen many times. V usage is TRBV3-1 and J usage is TRBJ2-2, with D tentatively TRBD2 (6 bases). Germline V gives CDR1 LGHDT, CDR2 YNNKEL (reference sequence). Trimming took off 3 bases at V and 5 bases at J, with 10 bases between the two ends. The CDR3 loop spans 14 amino acids. CDR3 amino acids: CASSHHGLTGELFF. The DNA of the CDR3 is TGTGCCAGCAGCCACCACGGACTAACCGGGGAGCTGTTTTTT.

This clonotype was counted ten times or more. The chain links TRBV20-1 to TRBJ2-3, with 7 bases fitting TRBD2. The CDR3 runs to 17 residues. Germline trimming cut 6 bases from V and 5 bases from J; bases unmatched to any gene: 20. The germline V gene encodes CDR1 DFQATT and CDR2 SNEGSKA (reference sequence). The CDR3 here is CSAVGRGKLGRGDTQYF. In nucleotides, the CDR3 is TGCAGTGCGGTTGGTAGAGGGAAACTTGGGAGGGGAGATACGCAGTATTTT.

The CDR3 DNA is TGCAGCGTTGGAATCGGACAGGGGGCAAACGGGGAGCTGTTTTTT. Translation: CSVGIGQGANGELFF. The chain joins TRBV29-1 to TRBJ2-2; 11 bases match TRBD1. Germline trimming cut 4 bases from V and 7 bases from J; bases unmatched to any gene: 8. Germline V gene lookup returns CDR1 SQVTM and CDR2 ANQGSEA. This CDR3 comprises 15 residues.

This clonotype was observed a few times. The CDR3 here is CASSPGRVINEQYF. The CDR3, as DNA: TGCGCCAGCAGCCCAGGGAGGGTAATCAACGAGCAGTACTTC. The rearrangement links TRBV4-1 to TRBJ2-7, with 7 bases lining up with TRBD2. The CDR3 has 14 amino acids. V trimming: 4 bases; J trimming: 5 bases; junction bases outside the gene matches: 8. CDR1 is MGHRA and CDR2 is YSYEKL in the germline V gene.

The chain recombines TRBV4-3 with TRBJ2-3; 11 nucleotides align to TRBD2. Germline values: CDR1 LGHNA, CDR2 YSLEER. CDR3 size: 17 residues. J was trimmed by 6 bases and V by 2 bases; bases with no gene match: 10. This CDR3 is CASSQRSLAGGGDTQYF. For the CDR3, the DNA is TGCGCCAGCAGCCAAAGATCCCTAGCGGGAGGCGGGGATACGCAGTATTTT.